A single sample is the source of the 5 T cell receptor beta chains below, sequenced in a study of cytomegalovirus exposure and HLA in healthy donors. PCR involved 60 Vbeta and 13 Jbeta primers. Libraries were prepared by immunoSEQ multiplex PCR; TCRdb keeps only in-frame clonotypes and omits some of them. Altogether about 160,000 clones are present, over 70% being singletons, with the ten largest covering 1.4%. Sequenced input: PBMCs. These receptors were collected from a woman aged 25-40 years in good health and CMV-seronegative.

CDR3 protein: CASSLGQVFPNEQYF. The CDR3 DNA follows: TGTGCCAGCAGCTTGGGACAGGTGTTTCCGAACGAGCAGTACTTC. This sequence joins TRBV5-6 and TRBJ2-7; D perhaps matches TRBD1 (6 bases). CDR1 is SGHDT and CDR2 is YYEEEE in the germline V gene. This CDR3 comprises 15 residues. V was cut by 0 bases and J by 5 bases, with 15 bases left in between.

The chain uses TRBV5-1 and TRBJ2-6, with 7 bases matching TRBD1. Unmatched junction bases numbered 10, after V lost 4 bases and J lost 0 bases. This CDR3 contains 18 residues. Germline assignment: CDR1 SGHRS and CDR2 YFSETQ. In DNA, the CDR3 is TGCGCCAGCAGCCTCACCGGGACAGTCGACTCTGGGGCCAACGTCCTGACTTTC. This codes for CASSLTGTVDSGANVLTF.

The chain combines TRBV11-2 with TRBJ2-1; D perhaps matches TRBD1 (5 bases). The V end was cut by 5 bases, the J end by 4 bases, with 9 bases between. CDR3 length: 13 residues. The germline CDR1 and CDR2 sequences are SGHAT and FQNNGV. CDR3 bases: TGTGCCAGCAGCCCTGCAGGGTACAATGAGCAGTTCTTC. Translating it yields CASSPAGYNEQFF.

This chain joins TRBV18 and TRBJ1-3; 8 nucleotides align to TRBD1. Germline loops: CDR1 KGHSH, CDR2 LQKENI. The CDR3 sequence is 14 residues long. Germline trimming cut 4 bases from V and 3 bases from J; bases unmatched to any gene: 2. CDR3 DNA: TGTGCCAGCTCACGACAGGGGAGTGGAAACACCATATATTTT. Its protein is CASSRQGSGNTIYF.

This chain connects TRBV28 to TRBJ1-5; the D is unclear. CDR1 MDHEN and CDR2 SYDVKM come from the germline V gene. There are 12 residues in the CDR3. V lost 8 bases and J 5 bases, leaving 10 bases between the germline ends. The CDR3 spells CASSVGYQPQHF. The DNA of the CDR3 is TGTGCCAGCTCAGTGGGCTATCAGCCCCAGCATTTT. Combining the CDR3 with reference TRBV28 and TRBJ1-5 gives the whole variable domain DVKVTQSSRYLVKRTGEKVFLECVQDMDHENMFWYRQDPGLGLRLIYFSYDVKMKEKGDIPEGYSVSREKKERFSLILESASTNQTSMYLCASSVGYQPQHFGDGTRLSIL.